The next 15 T cell receptor beta chains were all read from a single sample in a study of identifying expanded T cells in peripheral blood. This table comes from immunoSEQ multiplex PCR, and its TCRdb copy is limited to in-frame clones, with some not included. Among 50,000 or so clones listed, more than 70% were seen once. The sequenced sample was blood. The receptors originated from a person aged 18 to 75 in good health.

The V and J genes are TRBV9 and TRBJ2-2; D remains ambiguous. CDR3 length equals 12 residues. V was shortened by 4 bases and J by 8 bases, with 9 bases between the two germline ends. In germline, CDR1 is SGDLS, CDR2 YYNGEE. The CDR3, as DNA: TGTGCCAGCAGCCTTCGGATGGGGGAGCTGTTTTTT. It is translated as CASSLRMGELFF. The full variable domain, in which reference TRBV9 and TRBJ2-2 provide the parts outside the CDR3, is DSGVTQTPKHLITATGQRVTLRCSPRSGDLSVYWYQQSLDQGLQFLIQYYNGEERAKGNILERFSAQQFPDLHSELNLSSLELGDSALYFCASSLRMGELFFGEGSRLTVL.

V is TRBV7-2 and J is TRBJ2-2; 8 positions match TRBD1. The CDR3 consists of 16 residues. V lost 5 bases and J lost 4; bases outside the gene matches: 9. CDR1 is SGHTA and CDR2 is FQGNSA in the germline V gene. CDR3 DNA: TGTGCCAGCAGCCCAGGACAGGGAAGGGGCACCGGGGAGCTGTTTTTT. Translated: CASSPGQGRGTGELFF.

The chain carries TRBV4-2 and TRBJ2-3; unclear D gene. This CDR3 has 12 residues. Germline V gene lookup returns CDR1 LGHNA and CDR2 YNFKEQ. The V and J ends lost 7 bases and 5 bases respectively, with 10 bases between them. CDR3 sequence: CASTRTGDTQYF. CDR3 sequence (DNA): TGTGCCAGCACCCGGACGGGAGATACGCAGTATTTT.

The V gene is TRBV27, the J gene TRBJ1-1; D not resolved. This CDR3 has 16 amino acids. Per the germline V gene, CDR1 is MNHEY and CDR2 is SMNVEV (reference sequence). V was cut by 4 bases and J by 0 bases, with 15 bases left in between. The DNA of the CDR3 is TGTGCCAGCAGTTCGTGGACTGGTGGGATGAACACTGAAGCTTTCTTT. It codes for CASSSWTGGMNTEAFF.

V is TRBV10-3 and J is TRBJ1-1, with 11 bases that match TRBD1. J lost 3 bases, V lost 10 bases, and 10 bases had no gene match. Per germline, CDR1 ENHRY and CDR2 SYGVKD. CDR3 length: 15 amino acids. The CDR3 sequence is CATRYPGQGDTEAFF. The CDR3 region has the DNA TGTGCCACAAGATATCCGGGACAGGGGGACACTGAAGCTTTCTTT.

This chain uses TRBV11-2 with TRBJ2-1, with 7 bases that match TRBD1. Per the germline V gene, CDR1 is SGHAT and CDR2 is FQNNGV. Germline trimming cut 5 bases from V and 5 bases from J; bases unmatched to any gene: 6. The CDR3 contains 14 residues. CDR3 loop: CASSRQGRDNEQFF. The DNA of the CDR3 is TGTGCCAGCAGCAGACAGGGCCGGGACAATGAGCAGTTCTTC.

This clone has only one observation. The chain is built from TRBV7-9 and TRBJ2-3, with D unclear. The CDR3 contains 14 residues. From germline, CDR1 is SEHNR and CDR2 FQNEAQ (reference sequence). V was shortened by 6 bases and J by 4 bases, with 14 bases between the two germline ends. The CDR3 bases are TGTGCCAGCAGTTTAACCCAGTCAGCAGATACGCAGTATTTT. Translated, it gives CASSLTQSADTQYF.

CDR3 nucleotides: TGCGCCAGCAGCCGGCGGGACGGAAACAATGAGCAGTTCTTC. Residues: CASSRRDGNNEQFF. This sequence joins TRBV4-3 and TRBJ2-1; the D gene is possibly TRBD2 (6 bases). Germline CDR1 and CDR2: LGHNA and YSLEER. CDR3 length: 14 residues. Trimming removed 4 bases at V and 5 bases at J, with 12 bases between.

The V call is TRBV7-2, the J call TRBJ1-5, with 8 bases lining up with TRBD1. Per the germline V gene, CDR1 is SGHTA and CDR2 is FQGNSA. The ends lost 3 bases at V and 3 bases at J; junction bases unmatched: 4. The CDR3 is 15 residues long. CDR3 in amino acids: CASSLTRGPNQPQHF. The CDR3 coding sequence is TGTGCCAGCAGCTTGACCAGGGGGCCCAATCAGCCCCAGCATTTT.

This rearrangement joins TRBV19 to TRBJ1-2; D might be TRBD1 (5 bases). Trimming stripped 10 bases from V and 5 bases from J, with 23 bases between. The length of the CDR3 is 15 residues. Germline V CDR1 and CDR2: LNHDA, SQIVND (reference sequence). CDR3 in amino acids: CATSLSFRAGYGYTF. CDR3 DNA: TGTGCCACATCTTTATCCTTCAGGGCGGGGTATGGCTACACCTTC.

J is TRBJ2-3 and V is TRBV19, with D perhaps TRBD1 (6 bases). V lost 7 bases and J 1 base, leaving 24 bases between the germline ends. The CDR3 consists of 18 residues. Germline V gene lookup returns CDR1 LNHDA and CDR2 SQIVND (reference sequence). CDR3 coding DNA: TGTGCCAGTATGAATTGGGATCCGGTACAGGGAGGCACAGATACGCAGTATTTT. Its translation: CASMNWDPVQGGTDTQYF.

The chain recombines TRBV10-2 with TRBJ2-3; 7 bases line up with TRBD2. The CDR3 totals 13 residues. V shed 5 bases, J shed 6 bases, and the junction held 5 bases outside the gene matches. CDR1 is WSHSY, CDR2 SAAADI, per germline. CDR3 loop: CASSKAGPDTQYF. DNA for the CDR3: TGCGCCAGCAGTAAAGCGGGGCCCGATACGCAGTATTTT.

This clone was seen once. The chain recombines TRBV7-2 with TRBJ2-5; D is unclear. V was pared by 5 bases and J by 4 bases, with 20 bases between. Germline assignment: CDR1 SGHTA and CDR2 FQGNSA. The CDR3 is 16 residues long. The CDR3 region is CASSLNGQGIPETQYF. In nucleotides, the CDR3 is TGTGCCAGCAGCCTAAACGGCCAAGGGATCCCAGAGACCCAGTACTTC.

The genes are TRBV12-5 and TRBJ2-1; D gene ambiguous. This CDR3 region has 13 residues. Germline CDR1 is LGHNT and CDR2 is FRNRAP. Trimming took 4 bases from V and 5 from J, leaving 9 bases between them. CDR3 DNA sequence: TGTGCTAGTGGTTCTGATTTTAACAATGAGCAGTTCTTC. Its translation is CASGSDFNNEQFF.

The gene calls are TRBV7-2 and TRBJ1-3; 9 bases agree with TRBD1. Germline values: CDR1 SGHTA, CDR2 FQGNSA. This CDR3 region has 15 residues. V trimming: 1 base; J trimming: 4 bases; junction bases outside the gene matches: 2. CDR3: CASSLDRGPGNTIYF. In DNA, the CDR3 is TGTGCCAGCAGCTTAGACAGGGGGCCCGGAAACACCATATATTTT.